These 22 T cell receptor beta chains were sequenced from one sample in a study of beta chain features in type 1 diabetes. Which antigens these TCRs recognize remains unknown. Study-wide results and limits: Shorter TCRB CDR3s, moderately but significantly so, marked every one of the four CD4+ subsets in Type 1 diabetes patients.

The isolated RNA, all of it, was reverse transcribed, so expressed TCRB transcripts were what got sequenced. Profiled with immunoSEQ multiplex PCR; TCRdb holds only in-frame clones, not every one. The sample lists 250,000 to 300,000 clones; around 24% were seen once. Sample: naive CD4+ T cells from blood. These receptors were taken from a woman in her twenties or thirties with type 1 diabetes.

A few counts support this clone. The chain couples TRBV5-4 to TRBJ1-4, with D perhaps TRBD1 (6 bases). The CDR3 has 14 residues. Trimming cost V 5 bases and J 3 bases, with 11 bases left between them. Germline-derived CDR1 and CDR2 are SGHNT and YYREEE (reference sequence). CDR3 nucleotide sequence: TGTGCCAGCAGTTTCAGGGGAGCTAATGAAAAACTGTTTTTT. It codes for CASSFRGANEKLFF.

V and J are TRBV7-2 and TRBJ2-3, with 10 bases aligning to TRBD1. V lost 0 bases to trimming and J lost 1 base; unmatched junction nucleotides: 1. The CDR3 loop spans 16 amino acids. Germline CDR1 and CDR2: SGHTA and FQGNSA. This chain's CDR3 is CASSLAGTGGTDTQYF. DNA for the CDR3: TGTGCCAGCAGCTTAGCCGGGACAGGGGGCACAGATACGCAGTATTTT.

This clone was recorded a few times. The V and J genes are TRBV29-1 and TRBJ2-1; 9 bases map to TRBD2. The CDR3 has 16 residues. CDR1 and CDR2 (germline): SQVTM, ANQGSEA. The trim removed 0 bases at V and 5 bases at J, leaving 8 bases unmatched. CDR3 in DNA: TGCAGCGTTGAAGATCTGACTAGCGGAACCGACAATGAGCAGTTCTTC. This translates into CSVEDLTSGTDNEQFF.

This clone was observed a handful of times. This chain connects TRBV9 to TRBJ2-1, with 9 nucleotides matching TRBD1. V shed 4 bases, J shed 4 bases, and the junction held 12 bases outside the gene matches. Germline CDR1 is SGDLS and CDR2 is YYNGEE. CDR3 length: 17 residues. In DNA form, the CDR3 reads TGTGCCAGCAGCCCTCCGGGCGGGACAGGGTTATACAATGAGCAGTTCTTC. It translates to CASSPPGGTGLYNEQFF.

In this sample, this clone turned up a few times. The J gene is TRBJ2-3, the V gene TRBV29-1; 10 bases line up with TRBD2. CDR1 SQVTM and CDR2 ANQGSEA come from the germline V gene. The CDR3 runs to 13 residues. The ends lost 7 bases at V and 3 bases at J; junction bases unmatched: 4. CDR3 amino acids: CSGIAGGTDTQYF. In nucleotides, the CDR3 is TGCAGCGGTATAGCGGGAGGTACAGATACGCAGTATTTT.

This clone was seen more than once but under ten times. V gene TRBV6-5 combines with J gene TRBJ1-5, with 7 bases identical to TRBD1. The CDR3 totals 14 residues. The germline gives CDR1 MNHEY, CDR2 SVGAGI. The J segment lost 4 bases and the V segment lost 4 bases, leaving 4 bases of the junction unmatched. The CDR3 reads CASSSGTANQPQHF. The CDR3, as DNA: TGTGCCAGCAGTTCCGGGACAGCAAATCAGCCCCAGCATTTT.

The genes are TRBV29-1 and TRBJ2-7; 9 nucleotides agree with TRBD2. The CDR3 is 12 residues long. V dropped 4 bases and J dropped 3; count of bases not matched to a gene: 1. CDR1 and CDR2 (germline): SQVTM, ANQGSEA. In DNA, the CDR3 is TGCAGCGTTGTTAGCGGGAGCTACGAGCAGTACTTC. Its translation: CSVVSGSYEQYF.

The J gene is TRBJ2-7, the V gene TRBV5-1; possible D gene TRBD1, 7 bases. V was trimmed by 0 bases and J by 4 bases, leaving 17 bases between them. CDR3 length: 16 residues. Germline CDR1 SGHRS, CDR2 YFSETQ. CDR3 amino acids: CASSLEWQGEAYEQYF. The CDR3 DNA follows: TGCGCCAGCAGCTTGGAATGGCAGGGGGAGGCTTACGAGCAGTACTTC.

J is TRBJ2-1 and V is TRBV29-1; a weak D match, TRBD1 (6 bases). Germline loops: CDR1 SQVTM, CDR2 ANQGSEA. This CDR3 contains 13 residues. V gave up 2 bases and J gave up 7 bases, with 12 bases separating them. CDR3 residues: CSVERGSTNEQFF. The CDR3, as DNA: TGCAGCGTTGAAAGGGGGTCCACGAATGAGCAGTTCTTC.

V usage is TRBV6-5 and J usage is TRBJ2-2; 10 bases align to TRBD1. Germline trimming cut 6 bases from V and 7 bases from J; bases unmatched to any gene: 8. The CDR3 totals 15 residues. Germline values: CDR1 MNHEY, CDR2 SVGAGI. The CDR3, as DNA: TGTGCCAGCAGCCCTGACAGGGGGCGCGACGGGGAGCTGTTTTTT. This translates into CASSPDRGRDGELFF.

This chain uses TRBV6-5 with TRBJ2-7, with TRBD2 identical over 10 bases. J gave up 6 bases and V 6 bases, and 2 bases lay outside the gene matches. The CDR3 runs to 12 residues. Per the germline V gene, CDR1 is MNHEY and CDR2 is SVGAGI. CDR3 in DNA: TGTGCCAGCAGCCGGACTAGCGGCGAGCAGTACTTC. Encoded protein: CASSRTSGEQYF.

V gene TRBV11-3 combines with J gene TRBJ2-3, with 12 bases fitting TRBD2. The CDR3 sequence is 16 residues long. The germline gives CDR1 SGHNT, CDR2 YENEEA. V dropped 5 bases and J dropped 2; count of bases not matched to a gene: 5. CDR3 nucleotide sequence: TGTGCCAGCAGCCTCCGACTAGCGGGAGCCACAGATACGCAGTATTTT. Its protein product is CASSLRLAGATDTQYF.

The chain is built from TRBV28 and TRBJ2-5; D may be TRBD2 (5 bases). CDR3 length equals 14 residues. With 7 bases removed from V and 2 bases from J, the gap between germline ends came to 14 bases. Germline V lookup: CDR1 MDHEN, CDR2 SYDVKM. CDR3 nucleotides: TGTGCCAGCACCTGGAGCGTAGCGCAAGAGACCCAGTACTTC. The encoded protein is CASTWSVAQETQYF.

This clone came up a few times. The chain has TRBV19 and TRBJ2-1, with 7 bases lining up with TRBD2. CDR3 size: 15 residues. Per the germline V gene, CDR1 is LNHDA and CDR2 is SQIVND (reference sequence). V shed 6 bases and J 6 bases; nucleotides not matched to a gene: 11. The CDR3 sequence: CASRTLGREANEQFF. The CDR3, as DNA: TGTGCCAGTAGGACCCTAGGGAGGGAGGCCAATGAGCAGTTCTTC.

This clone was recorded a few times. The J gene is TRBJ2-5, the V gene TRBV6-6, with 14 positions matching TRBD2. The V gene's germline CDR1 is MNHNY and CDR2 SVGAGI (reference sequence). The V and J ends lost 5 bases and 5 bases, in that order; junction bases with no gene match: 4. CDR3 length: 15 residues. The CDR3, as DNA: TGTGCCAGCAGTCCGGGACTAGCGGGAGTGGAGACCCAGTACTTC. As protein: CASSPGLAGVETQYF.

Concerning this clone itself: This same CDR3 is encoded by further DNA sequences in the sample. The chain couples TRBV2 to TRBJ1-2; tentatively, D is TRBD1 (5 bases). The CDR3 is made up of 13 amino acids. Germline CDR1 reads SNHLY; CDR2 reads FYNNEI. The ends were cut back, 4 bases at V and 3 bases at J, with 9 bases in the middle. The DNA for the CDR3 is TGTGCCAGCAGTGCGCAGGGCGACTATGGCTACACCTTC. This translates into CASSAQGDYGYTF.

As concerns this clone: Within the sample, other DNA sequences also encode this same CDR3. The rearrangement joins TRBV29-1 to TRBJ1-3, with 7 bases matching TRBD1. CDR3 size: 13 residues. Germline V lookup: CDR1 SQVTM, CDR2 ANQGSEA. Unmatched junction bases numbered 5, after V lost 5 bases and J lost 4 bases. CDR3 DNA sequence: TGCAGCGTTTCGACAGGGTCGGGAAACACCATATATTTT. As protein: CSVSTGSGNTIYF.

This clone was counted a few times. The CDR3 DNA sequence: TGTGCCAGCAGCCCCTTATCCCGGGAAAGCACAGATACGCAGTATTTT. Translating it yields CASSPLSRESTDTQYF. The chain links TRBV4-2 to TRBJ2-3; D perhaps matches TRBD2 (5 bases). V gave up 4 bases and J gave up 0 bases, with 14 bases separating them. CDR1 is LGHNA, CDR2 YNFKEQ, per germline. The CDR3 extends over 16 amino acids.

This clone occurred a few times. The J gene is TRBJ1-5, the V gene TRBV7-9, with D maybe TRBD1 (5 bases). The CDR3 covers 14 residues. Deletions cut 5 bases from V and 0 bases from J, with 8 bases between. In germline, CDR1 is SEHNR, CDR2 FQNEAQ (reference sequence). The CDR3 spells CASSSRDSNQPQHF. The CDR3, as DNA: TGTGCCAGCAGCAGCAGGGATAGCAATCAGCCCCAGCATTTT. The variable domain in full, with the rest retrieved from reference TRBV7-9 and TRBJ1-5, is DTGVSQNPRHKITKRGQNVTFRCDPISEHNRLYWYRQTLGQGPEFLTYFQNEAQLEKSRLLSDRFSAERPKGSFSTLEIQRTEQGDSAMYLCASSSRDSNQPQHFGDGTRLSIL.

The V gene is TRBV29-1, the J gene TRBJ1-1; 7 bases line up with TRBD1. V trimming: 5 bases; J trimming: 4 bases; junction bases outside the gene matches: 4. The CDR3 runs 12 residues. The germline CDR1 and CDR2 sequences are SQVTM and ANQGSEA. CDR3 loop: CSVSGGGTEAFF. The DNA for the CDR3 is TGCAGCGTTTCAGGGGGTGGCACTGAAGCTTTCTTT.

This clone has a handful of counts. The V and J genes are TRBV16 and TRBJ2-7; D may be TRBD2 (6 bases). V lost 8 bases, J lost 6 bases, and 17 bases lay in between. The germline V gene encodes CDR1 KGHSY and CDR2 FQNENV. The CDR3 is 13 amino acids. CDR3 region: CASSLRREVEQYF. The CDR3 nucleotides are TGTGCCAGCTCACTGAGGAGGGAGGTCGAGCAGTACTTC.

On this clone: A junction boundary mismatches the germline segment, possibly from a read error. V gene TRBV7-9 combines with J gene TRBJ1-2, with D possibly being TRBD1 (6 bases). The V gene's germline CDR1 is SEHNR and CDR2 FQNEAQ (reference sequence). The CDR3 runs to 12 residues. As DNA, the CDR3 is TGTGCCAGCAGCCCGCTTCGGACAGAAGTGGTCTTC. It yields the protein CASSPLRTEVVF.